This entry describes one T cell receptor (beta chain). Its specific antigen is unknown. No much larger clone is present one base from it, and per-base qualities are unavailable. Clipping removes 0 bases from V and 7 bases from J, with 3 as the unmatched junction base count. CDR1 and CDR2, looked up from the germline V gene, are LGHNA and YNFKEQ. The CDR3 numbers 15 residues from cysteine through phenylalanine. Solely the CDR3 DNA is kept, with 45 bases framed from the first base. The record originates from a study of Ad26.COV2.S vaccination and SARS-CoV-2 variants (dated by TCRdb to the early 2020s). The study in broad terms: Vaccine-arm donors came from COV1001, a multicentre, randomized, double-blind, placebo-controlled phase I-IIa trial of Ad26.COV2.S in healthy adults. The specificity and breadth of SARS-CoV-2-reactive T cell receptors after Ad26.COV2.S vaccination were assessed by TCRbeta repertoire sequencing. Throughout the experiments and outcome assessment, investigators stayed blinded to trial group allocation. The TCR-sequenced set comprised approximately 32 samples: about 19 Ad26.COV2.S vaccine recipients, 5 placebo recipients and 8 SARS-CoV-2 convalescent individuals. Participants in the trial were split at random into five groups of five each, receiving low-dose or high-dose Ad26.COV2.S once or twice, or else placebo on both occasions. Ad26.COV2.S was administered intramuscularly at a dose of 5x10^10 or 1x10^11 viral particles, either as one shot or as two shots given 56 days apart.

This specimen's treatment or condition label, per the study, means: around 19 received Ad26.COV2.S at low or high dose, single or two shots; about 5 received placebo; per-sample allocation not given. For vaccine and placebo recipients, the sequenced repertoires came from samples collected on day 63 after the first injection. Cohort 1b enrolled about two dozen adults aged 18-55 years at a single site in Boston, USA, between 29 July and 7 August 2020. Ad26.COV2.S was a replication-incompetent adenovirus type 26 vector expressing a prefusion-stabilized SARS-CoV-2 spike protein from the original Wuhan strain. The immunoSEQ Assay was the method used to sequence TCRbeta CDR3 regions. After extraction, genomic DNA underwent amplification by bias-controlled multiplex PCR, followed by high-throughput sequencing. For the original study's pipeline: To quantify the absolute abundance of each unique TCRbeta CDR3 region, sequences were collapsed and filtered. T cell fraction was estimated by normalization of TCRbeta template counts to usable DNA, with usable DNA being measured through amplification of reference genes present in all nucleated cells. Repertoire TCRs were annotated as SARS-CoV-2-specific by exact matching of V gene, CDR3 amino acid sequence and J gene to a known reactive TCR set. The reference SARS-CoV-2 TCR set was obtained from MIRA and was filtered for enrichment in COVID-19-positive ImmuneCODE repertoires, whereby public or cross-reactive TCRs were removed. Using the MIRA antigens, annotated TCRs were further analysed by specific ORF or by position within an ORF. Depth was the summed frequency of annotated unique rearrangements, while breadth was defined as annotated unique rearrangements over total unique productive rearrangements. TCR breadth was compared between groups using two-sided Wilcoxon rank-sum tests. The source is immuneACCESS, and TCRdb retained only in-frame sequences with V and J called. Part of the clones is not carried over; for the studies checked, unresolved V genes explain less than half of this, and the remainder is unexplained. V, J and clone size derive from that table, while D and trimming were established from the DNA sequence. This sample has hundreds of thousands of clones in its table, and 75% to 95% of those were observed once. 10% to 15% of the sample is held by the ten biggest clonotypes.

The study at large found these results: Compared with placebo recipients, Ad26.COV2.S recipients showed higher spike-specific TCR breadth (P = 0.0014). Non-spike TCR breadth was comparable between vaccine and placebo recipients, consistent with the vaccine containing only spike. After vaccination, substantial breadth of spike-specific CD8+ and CD4+ T cell responses was reported. The authors noted that the TCR breadth and depth analyses may have underestimated total T cell responses. Comparing responses between vaccine doses or regimens was not something the study was powered to do.

Recombination linked TRBV4-2 to TRBJ1-6; 7 central bases correspond to TRBD1. Sequenced material: peripheral blood, taken in a trial of Ad26.COV2.S vaccine versus placebo. The source is a person aged 18-65 years who received the Ad26.COV2.S COVID-19 vaccine or a placebo. For the CDR3, the sequence is CASSQETGLNSPLHF. The DNA reads TGTGCCAGCAGCCAAGAGACAGGGTTAAATTCACCCCTCCACTTT.